This T cell receptor (beta chain) is drawn from a study of blood T cell repertoires in COVID-19. For the study at large: Sites across the United States, Italy and Spain contributed samples from acute and convalescent COVID-19. From T cells, B-cell-depleted T cells, or PBMCs came the material, which was cDNA or gDNA.

Trimming removed 4 bases at V and 0 bases at J, with 19 bases between. This CDR3 contains 18 residues. Looked up from germline, CDR1 is SEHNR and CDR2 is FQNEAQ (reference sequence). Authors' processing steps: Amplification of reference gene primers was used by the study to estimate nucleated cell counts. Some clones are missing from TCRdb's copy, which holds only in-frame ones; the method was immunoSEQ multiplex PCR. Clone size and V and J calls were adopted from that table, with D and trimming inferred from the DNA. The data contain about 160,000 clones, roughly 82% of them singletons. The specimen was peripheral blood. The chain recombines TRBV7-9 with TRBJ1-3, with D possibly matching TRBD1 (5 bases). This receptor was obtained from a woman between 40 and 50 years old with COVID-19, enrolled during active disease. The CDR3 reads CASSSPGEALPSGNTIYF. The CDR3 DNA sequence: TGTGCCAGCAGCTCCCCGGGGGAAGCACTCCCCTCTGGAAACACCATATATTTT.